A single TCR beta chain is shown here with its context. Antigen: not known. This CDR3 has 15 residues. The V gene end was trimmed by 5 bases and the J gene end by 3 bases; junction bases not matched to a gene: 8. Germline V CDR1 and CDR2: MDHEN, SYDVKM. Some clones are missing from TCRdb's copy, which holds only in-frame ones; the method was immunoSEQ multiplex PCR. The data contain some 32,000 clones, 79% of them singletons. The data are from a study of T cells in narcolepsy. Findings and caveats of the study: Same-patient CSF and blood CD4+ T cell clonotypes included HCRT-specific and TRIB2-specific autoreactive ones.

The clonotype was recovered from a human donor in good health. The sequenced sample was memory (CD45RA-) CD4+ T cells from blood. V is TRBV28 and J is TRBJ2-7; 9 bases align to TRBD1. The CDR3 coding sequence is TGTGCCAGCAGTCGCGCCGGGACAGGGATCTACGAGCAGTACTTC. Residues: CASSRAGTGIYEQYF.